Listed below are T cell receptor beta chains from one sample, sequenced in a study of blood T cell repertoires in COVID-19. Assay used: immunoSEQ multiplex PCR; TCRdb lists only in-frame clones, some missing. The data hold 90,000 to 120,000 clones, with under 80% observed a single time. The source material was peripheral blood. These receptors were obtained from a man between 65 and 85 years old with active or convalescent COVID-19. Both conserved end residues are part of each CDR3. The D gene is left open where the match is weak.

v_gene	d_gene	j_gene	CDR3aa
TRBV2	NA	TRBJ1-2	CASSPGSSIYGYTF
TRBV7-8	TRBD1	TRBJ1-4	CASRRTGEEKLFF
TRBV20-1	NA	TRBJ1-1	CSASRGEYTEAFF
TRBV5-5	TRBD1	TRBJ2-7	CASSIRQGSSYEQYF
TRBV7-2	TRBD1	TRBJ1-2	CASSPGQGYGYTF
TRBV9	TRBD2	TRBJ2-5	CASSVGTSYEETQYF
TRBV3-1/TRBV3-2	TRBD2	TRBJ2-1	CASSLGSGVLGGEQFF
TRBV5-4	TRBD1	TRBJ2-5	CASSYGAGGSEETQYF
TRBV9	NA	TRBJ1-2	CASSPQGLNYGYTF
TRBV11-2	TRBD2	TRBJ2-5	CASSILAGGRGETQYF
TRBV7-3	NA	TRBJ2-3	CASSLNEGDTDTQYF
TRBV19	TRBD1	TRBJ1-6	CASSIVGQGDSPLHF
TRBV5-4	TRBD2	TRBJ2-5	CASSPPGLAGETQYF
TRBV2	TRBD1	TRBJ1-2	CASRAQGVDGYTF
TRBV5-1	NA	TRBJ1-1	CASSLDGLGAFF
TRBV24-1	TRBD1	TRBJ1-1	CATRETGAGGTEAFF
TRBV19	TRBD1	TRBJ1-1	CASSSGDRGSNTEAFF
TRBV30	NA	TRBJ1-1	CAWSPNQGNWVTEAFF
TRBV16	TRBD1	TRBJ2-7	CASSQSWDRSYEQYF
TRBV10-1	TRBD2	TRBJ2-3	CATEWGLAGEDFTDTQYF
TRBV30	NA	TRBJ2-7	CAWKGGRGSYEQYF
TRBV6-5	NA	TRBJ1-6	CASSGGRNNSPLHF
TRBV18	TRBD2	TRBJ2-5	CASSQERGGQETQYF
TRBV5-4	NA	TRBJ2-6	CASSLDETVVTF
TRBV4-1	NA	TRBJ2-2	CASSQEARPPGELFF
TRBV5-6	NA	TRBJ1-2	CASSLEALQGNYGYTF
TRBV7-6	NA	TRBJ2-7	CASSLAGQNYEQYF
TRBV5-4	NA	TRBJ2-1	CASSLAGFAEQFF
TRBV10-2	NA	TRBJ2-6	CASRNDREAGANVLTF
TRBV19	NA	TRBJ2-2	CASTPRTTNTGELFF
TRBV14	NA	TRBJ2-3	CASSSPADTQYF
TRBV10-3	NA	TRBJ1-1	CAISEGPGGTEAFF
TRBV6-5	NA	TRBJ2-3	CASRTDRKRADTQYF
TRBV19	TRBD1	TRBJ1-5	CASSTPGQGGNQPQHF
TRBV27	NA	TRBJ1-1	CASSLMGGMNTEAFF
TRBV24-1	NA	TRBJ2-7	CATSDSGRQYF
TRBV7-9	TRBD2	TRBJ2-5	CASSPLLPSGRGGTQYF
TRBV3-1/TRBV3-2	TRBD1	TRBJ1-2	CASSLWTGSNYGYTF
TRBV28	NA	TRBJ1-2	CASSYYGGNGYTF
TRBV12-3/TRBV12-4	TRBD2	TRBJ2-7	CASSFGRAYEQYF
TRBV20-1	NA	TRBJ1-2	CSASSSVGSYGYTF
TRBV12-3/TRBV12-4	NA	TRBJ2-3	CASSDIQGNTQYF
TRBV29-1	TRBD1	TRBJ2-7	CSVARGQPYEQYF
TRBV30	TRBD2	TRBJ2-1	CACIAETSGRGWEREQFF
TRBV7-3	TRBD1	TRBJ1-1	CASSLQGANTEAFF
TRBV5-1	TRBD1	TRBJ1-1	CASSAGTANTEAFF
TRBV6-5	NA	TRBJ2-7	CASSYNGRGEQYF
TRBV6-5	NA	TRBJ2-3	CASSYSGDTDTQYF
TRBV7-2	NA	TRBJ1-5	CASSLSPGGGQPQHF
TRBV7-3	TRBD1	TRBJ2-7	CASSQHRGMDEQYF
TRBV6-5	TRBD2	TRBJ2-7	CASSSEGLVAYEQYF